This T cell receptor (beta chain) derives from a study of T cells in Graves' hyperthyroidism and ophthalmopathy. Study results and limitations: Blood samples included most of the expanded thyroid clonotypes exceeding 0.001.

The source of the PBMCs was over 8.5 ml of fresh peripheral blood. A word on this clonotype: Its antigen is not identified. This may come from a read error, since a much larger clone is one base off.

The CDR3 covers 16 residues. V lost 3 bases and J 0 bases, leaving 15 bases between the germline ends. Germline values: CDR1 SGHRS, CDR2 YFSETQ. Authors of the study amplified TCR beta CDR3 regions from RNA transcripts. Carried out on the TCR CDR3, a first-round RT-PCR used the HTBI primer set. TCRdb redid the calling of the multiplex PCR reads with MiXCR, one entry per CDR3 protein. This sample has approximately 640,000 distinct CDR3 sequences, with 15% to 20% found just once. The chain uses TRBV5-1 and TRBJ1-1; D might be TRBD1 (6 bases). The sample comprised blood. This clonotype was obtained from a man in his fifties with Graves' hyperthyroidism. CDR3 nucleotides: TGCGCCAGCAGCTCGGGAGGGGGGATTATGAACACTGAAGCTTTCTTT. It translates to CASSSGGGIMNTEAFF.